This T cell receptor beta chain emerged from a study of blood T cell repertoires in COVID-19. Across the study: Sites in the United States, Italy and Spain provided acute and convalescent COVID-19 samples. Nucleic acid was either cDNA or gDNA, and it came from T cells, B-cell-depleted T cells, or PBMCs.

Per the study methods: Estimated nucleated cell counts came from reference gene primer amplification. Repertoires were generated with immunoSEQ multiplex PCR, while TCRdb's copy carries only in-frame clones and drops some. V, J and clone size derive from that table, while D and trimming were established from the DNA sequence. The sample records 130,000 to 150,000 clones, about 89% being singletons. This CDR3 comprises 13 residues. V was shortened by 1 base and J by 3 bases, with 7 bases between the two germline ends. The germline V gene has CDR1 SGHTA and CDR2 FQGTGA. Sequencing was carried out using peripheral blood. The TCR sequence derives from an older man with acute or convalescent COVID-19. V and J are TRBV7-3 and TRBJ2-7; possible D gene TRBD1, 6 bases. CDR3 coding DNA: TGTGCCAGCAGCTTAATAGGGGGCTACGAGCAGTACTTC. Its protein is CASSLIGGYEQYF.